A single sample gave rise to the 5 T cell receptor beta chains below, sequenced in a study of OX40 agonist ivuxolimab in advanced cancers. Produced via immunoSEQ multiplex PCR; TCRdb's table is partial and in-frame only. Of 60,000 to 80,000 clones listed, 80% to 95% are singletons. The sequences come from CD4+ or CD8+ T cells sorted from blood, collected in a trial of the OX40 agonist ivuxolimab. These receptors were collected from an adult with an advanced solid tumor such as melanoma, head and neck, liver or kidney cancer.

The chain combines TRBV11-2 with TRBJ2-2; TRBD1 aligns across 11 bases. The CDR3 runs 15 residues. Trimming took 5 bases from V and 6 from J; bases not matched to a gene: 5. CDR1 SGHAT and CDR2 FQNNGV come from the germline V gene. The CDR3, as DNA: TGTGCCAGCAGCCCGCCGGGACAGGGGGCCGGGGAGCTGTTTTTT. This codes for CASSPPGQGAGELFF.

DNA of the CDR3: TGTGCCTGGACCCGAAGGCAGGGTGGTTGGCAGTACTTC. It specifies CAWTRRQGGWQYF. The chain links TRBV30 to TRBJ2-7, with D perhaps TRBD1 (5 bases). Per germline, CDR1 GTSNPN and CDR2 SVGIG (reference sequence). This CDR3 has 13 residues. The V end was cut by 4 bases, the J end by 9 bases, with 19 bases between.

This clone appeared a few times. This chain uses TRBV7-2 with TRBJ2-3, with 7 bases fitting TRBD1. There are 16 residues in the CDR3. Germline values: CDR1 SGHTA, CDR2 FQGNSA. Trimming removed 5 bases from V and 0 bases from J; junction bases left unmatched: 8. CDR3 region: CASSKQGSGSTDTQYF. CDR3 sequence (DNA): TGTGCCAGCAGCAAACAGGGGAGCGGCAGCACAGATACGCAGTATTTT. Based on the CDR3 plus reference TRBV7-2 and TRBJ2-3, the full variable domain is GAGVSQSPSNKVTEKGKDVELRCDPISGHTALYWYRQSLGQGLEFLIYFQGNSAPDKSGLPSDRFSAERTGGSVSTLTIQRTQQEDSAVYLCASSKQGSGSTDTQYFGPGTRLTVL.

This rearrangement joins TRBV27 to TRBJ2-3, with a possible D match to TRBD2 (5 bases). This CDR3 comprises 14 residues. Trimming took off 4 bases at V and 2 bases at J, with 10 bases between the two ends. CDR1 MNHEY and CDR2 SMNVEV come from the germline V gene (reference sequence). The CDR3 coding sequence is TGTGCCAGCAGTTCGGGAAAAATCACAGATACGCAGTATTTT. This encodes CASSSGKITDTQYF.

On this clone: Other DNA variants within this sample encode the same CDR3. The CDR3 loop reads CASSYQGQTPGNTIYF. As DNA, the CDR3 is TGTGCCAGCAGTTACCAGGGACAGACCCCTGGAAACACCATATATTTT. V gene TRBV6-5 combines with J gene TRBJ1-3, with 7 bases fitting TRBD1. The germline CDR1 and CDR2 sequences are MNHEY and SVGAGI. This CDR3 spans 16 amino acids. Unmatched junction bases numbered 6, after V lost 2 bases and J lost 2 bases.